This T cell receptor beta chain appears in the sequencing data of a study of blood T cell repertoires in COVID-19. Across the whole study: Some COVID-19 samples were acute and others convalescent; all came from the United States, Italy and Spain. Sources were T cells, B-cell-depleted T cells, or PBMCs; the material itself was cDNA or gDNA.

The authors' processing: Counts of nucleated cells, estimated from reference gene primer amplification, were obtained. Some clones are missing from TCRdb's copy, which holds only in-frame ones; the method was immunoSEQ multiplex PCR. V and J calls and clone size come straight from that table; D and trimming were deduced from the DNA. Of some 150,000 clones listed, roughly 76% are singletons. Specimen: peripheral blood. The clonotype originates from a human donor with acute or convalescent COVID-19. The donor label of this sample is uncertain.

The CDR3 loop is CASSLDLRAGELFF. DNA of the CDR3: TGTGCCAGCAGCTTGGACCTTCGAGCCGGGGAGCTGTTTTTT. V gene TRBV5-5 combines with J gene TRBJ2-2; unclear D gene. The CDR3 consists of 14 residues. Trimming removed 0 bases at V and 6 bases at J, with 9 bases between. Germline CDR1 is SGHKS and CDR2 is YYEKEE (reference sequence).